This T cell receptor beta chain was sequenced in a study of shared clonotypes between healthy human individuals. Points from the study as a whole: Expectations were that clonotype sharing among donors would be affected by sequencing depth. Shared clonotypes across all four donors exceeded non-shared ones in generation probability.

Notes on this clone: Its antigen is unidentified.

CDR1 and CDR2 (germline): MDHEN, SYDVKM. V was trimmed by 6 bases and J by 0 bases, leaving 15 bases between them. The CDR3 spans 16 residues. The repertoire was sequenced with immunoSEQ multiplex PCR; TCRdb's copy has only in-frame clones and lacks some. The table lists around 1,100,000 clones, approximately 80% of them singletons. This chain links TRBV28 with TRBJ1-3; unclear D gene. Material: memory CD4+ T cells from PBMCs. Documented subset: CD45RA-negative fraction. This sequence originates from a man aged 18-30 years in good health. Some clones in this sample may be carry-over from other donors' samples. CDR3 sequence reads: CASSRIGGTSGNTIYF. The DNA for the CDR3 is TGTGCCAGCAGCCGGATCGGCGGCACCTCTGGAAACACCATATATTTT.